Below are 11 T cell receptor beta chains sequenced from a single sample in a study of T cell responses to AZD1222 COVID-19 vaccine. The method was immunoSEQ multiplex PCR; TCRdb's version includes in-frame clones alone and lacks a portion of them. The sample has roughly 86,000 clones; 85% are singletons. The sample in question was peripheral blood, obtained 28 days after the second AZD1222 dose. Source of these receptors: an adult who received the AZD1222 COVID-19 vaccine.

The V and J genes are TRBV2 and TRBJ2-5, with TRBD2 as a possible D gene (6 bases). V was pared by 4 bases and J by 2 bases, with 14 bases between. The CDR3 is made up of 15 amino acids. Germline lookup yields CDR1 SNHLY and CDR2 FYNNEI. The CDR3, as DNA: TGTGCCAGCAGTGGTCCCGGGGACTTACAAGAGACCCAGTACTTC. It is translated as CASSGPGDLQETQYF.

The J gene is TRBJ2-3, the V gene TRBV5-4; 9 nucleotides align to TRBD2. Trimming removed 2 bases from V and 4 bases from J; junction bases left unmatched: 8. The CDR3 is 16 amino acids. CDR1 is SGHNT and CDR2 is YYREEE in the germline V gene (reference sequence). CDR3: CASSFLGGGAADTQYF. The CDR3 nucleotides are TGTGCCAGCAGCTTTCTGGGCGGGGGGGCCGCAGATACGCAGTATTTT.

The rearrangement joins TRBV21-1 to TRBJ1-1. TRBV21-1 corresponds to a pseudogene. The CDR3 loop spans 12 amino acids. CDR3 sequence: CASSRRGTEAFF. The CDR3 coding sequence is TGTGCCAGCAGCCGACGGGGAACTGAAGCTTTCTTT.

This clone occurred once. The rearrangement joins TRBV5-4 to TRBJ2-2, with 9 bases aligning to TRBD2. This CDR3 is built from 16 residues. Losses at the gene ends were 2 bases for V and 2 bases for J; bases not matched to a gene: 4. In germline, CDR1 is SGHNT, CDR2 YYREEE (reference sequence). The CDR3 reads CASSFGGTSNTGELFF. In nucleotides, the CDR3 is TGTGCCAGCAGCTTTGGCGGGACTAGCAACACCGGGGAGCTGTTTTTT. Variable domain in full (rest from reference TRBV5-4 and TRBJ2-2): ETGVTQSPTHLIKTRGQQVTLRCSSQSGHNTVSWYQQALGQGPQFIFQYYREEENGRGNFPPRFSGLQFPNYSSELNVNALELDDSALYLCASSFGGTSNTGELFFGEGSRLTVL.

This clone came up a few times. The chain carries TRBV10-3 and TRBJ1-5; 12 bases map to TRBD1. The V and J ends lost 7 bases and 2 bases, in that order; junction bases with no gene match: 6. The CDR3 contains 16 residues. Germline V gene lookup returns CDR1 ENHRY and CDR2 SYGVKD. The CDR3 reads CAIKSGTGGGNQPQHF. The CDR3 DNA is TGTGCCATCAAATCCGGGACAGGGGGCGGCAATCAGCCCCAGCATTTT.

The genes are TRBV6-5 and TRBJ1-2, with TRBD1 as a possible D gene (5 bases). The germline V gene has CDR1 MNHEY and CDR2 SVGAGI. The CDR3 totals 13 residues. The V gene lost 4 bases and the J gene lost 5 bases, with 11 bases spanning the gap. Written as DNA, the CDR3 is TGTGCCAGCAGTTTCTCCGACAGATATGGCTACACCTTC. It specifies CASSFSDRYGYTF.

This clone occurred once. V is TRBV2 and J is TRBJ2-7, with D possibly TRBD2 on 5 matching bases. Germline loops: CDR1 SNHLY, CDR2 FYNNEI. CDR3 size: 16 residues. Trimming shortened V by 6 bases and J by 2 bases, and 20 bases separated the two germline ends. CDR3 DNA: TGTGCCAGCAGCGCTGGAGGCAGGCGACTTCCCTACGAGCAGTACTTC. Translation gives CASSAGGRRLPYEQYF.

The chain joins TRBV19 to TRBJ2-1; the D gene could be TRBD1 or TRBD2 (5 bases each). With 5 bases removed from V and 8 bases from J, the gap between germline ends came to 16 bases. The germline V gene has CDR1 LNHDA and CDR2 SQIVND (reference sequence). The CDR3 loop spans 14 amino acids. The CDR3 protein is CASSEPGTSDEQFF. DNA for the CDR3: TGTGCCAGTAGTGAACCCGGGACCTCGGATGAGCAGTTCTTC.

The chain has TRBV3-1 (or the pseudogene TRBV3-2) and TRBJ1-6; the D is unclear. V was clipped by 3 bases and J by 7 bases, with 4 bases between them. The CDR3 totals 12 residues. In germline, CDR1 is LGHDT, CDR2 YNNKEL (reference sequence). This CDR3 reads CASSQFNSPLHF. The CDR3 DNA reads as TGTGCCAGCAGCCAGTTCAATTCACCCCTCCACTTT.

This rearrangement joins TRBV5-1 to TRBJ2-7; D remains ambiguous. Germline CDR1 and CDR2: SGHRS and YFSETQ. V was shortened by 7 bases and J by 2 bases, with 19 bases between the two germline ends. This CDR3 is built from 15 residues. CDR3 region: CASATGPEFPYEQYF. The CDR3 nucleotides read TGCGCCAGCGCTACCGGCCCAGAGTTCCCCTACGAGCAGTACTTC.

CDR3 coding DNA: TGTGCCAGCAACTCTTGGGGCTCTTCGAGCTCCTACAATGAGCAGTTCTTC. It yields the protein CASNSWGSSSSYNEQFF. This rearrangement joins TRBV5-7 to TRBJ2-1, with a possible D match to TRBD1 (5 bases). TRBV5-7 is sorted into the ORF group, with uncertain function. The V end lost 6 bases, the J end lost 0 bases, and 19 bases lay between the germline ends. This CDR3 is built from 17 residues.